The 3 T cell receptor beta chains below all came from one sample that was sequenced in a study of blood T cell repertoires in COVID-19. Produced via immunoSEQ multiplex PCR; TCRdb's table is partial and in-frame only. The repertoire includes just over 300,000 clones, around 86% of them detected once, and approximately 4.1% sits in the top ten. Sequencing was done on a sample of PBMCs or T cells enriched from blood (not recorded which). The receptors derive from a man aged 30-40 years who had recovered from COVID-19.

The V gene is TRBV5-1, the J gene TRBJ2-7, with D maybe TRBD2 (5 bases). The germline gives CDR1 SGHRS, CDR2 YFSETQ. The V and J ends lost 4 bases and 0 bases respectively, with 17 bases between them. The length of the CDR3 is 16 residues. In nucleotides, the CDR3 is TGCGCCAGCAGCCCCTGGACTGGAAAGAGCTCCTACGAGCAGTACTTC. Its translation is CASSPWTGKSSYEQYF.

This rearrangement joins TRBV10-3 to TRBJ1-3; D unresolved. Trimming pared 0 bases from V and 0 bases from J, leaving 6 bases between. Germline lookup yields CDR1 ENHRY and CDR2 SYGVKD. There are 15 residues in the CDR3. CDR3 bases: TGTGCCATCAGTGAGTCGGGGAGCTCTGGAAACACCATATATTTT. As protein: CAISESGSSGNTIYF.

The chain couples TRBV4-1 to TRBJ2-7; D might be TRBD2 (6 bases). Trimming removed 4 bases from V and 5 bases from J, with 15 bases in between. The germline gives CDR1 MGHRA, CDR2 YSYEKL. There are 14 residues in the CDR3. CDR3 region: CASSPLGGIDEQYF. DNA of the CDR3: TGCGCCAGCAGCCCCTTGGGCGGGATCGACGAGCAGTACTTC.